The source of this T cell receptor beta chain is a study of regulatory T cells in long-lasting Graves disease. Study-wide points: Gene preferences differed: TRBV28, TRBJ1-2, TRBJ2-5 in persistent cases.

This CDR3 is built from 14 residues. The germline V gene encodes CDR1 SGHNT and CDR2 YENEEA. The V gene end was trimmed by 4 bases and the J gene end by 0 bases; junction bases not matched to a gene: 3. Building of the TCR beta libraries involved iRepertoire HTBI primers and Arm-PCR of CDR3 regions. From the multiplex PCR reads, TCRdb called clonotypes with MiXCR, one entry per CDR3 protein. Of more than 450,000 distinct CDR3 sequences in the sample, around 12% were seen once. A note on this clonotype: Its antigen is not identified.

The time point: newly diagnosed GD, antithyroid drugs for less than 3 months. PBMCs were the source of the RNA used for TCR sequencing. Separately, the same data were catalogued under a study of T cells in Graves' hyperthyroidism and ophthalmopathy. This second study says: Patients aged 18 to 65 had newly diagnosed hyperthyroidism lasting under 2 months. Most thyroid clonotypes that were expanded above 0.001 also turned up in blood. From stable hyperthyroidism, ophthalmopathy was set apart by a 13 V-J model.

The clonotype was recovered from a woman in her 30s with Graves disease. The V call is TRBV11-3, the J call TRBJ2-7, with TRBD2 matching 7 bases. Material: peripheral blood mononuclear cells (PBMCs), obtained at new diagnosis, from a patient treated with antithyroid drugs. The CDR3 protein is CASSSRGGSYEQYF. CDR3 coding DNA: TGTGCCAGCAGCTCCCGCGGGGGCTCCTACGAGCAGTACTTC.